This T cell receptor beta chain was retrieved from a study of tumor and adjacent non-tumor tissue in lung cancer. About the research overall: The cohort had around twelve adenocarcinoma, 2 squamous cell and 1 small cell patients. Patients were aged about 31 to 76, roughly 9 men and about 5 women, stage I to III.

V dropped 0 bases and J dropped 3; count of bases not matched to a gene: 3. This CDR3 has 15 amino acids. Per germline, CDR1 SGHRS and CDR2 YFSETQ. RNA was extracted from bulk tissue without any cell sorting. The library came from three nested PCR rounds adapted from ARM-PCR protocols. TCRdb itself ran the multiplex PCR reads through MiXCR, one entry per CDR3 protein. The sample consists of 76,000 or so distinct CDR3 sequences, roughly 70% of them appearing once. The source is a woman aged 65 to 85 with non-small cell lung cancer. The chain carries TRBV5-1 and TRBJ2-7; 10 bases map to TRBD2. Sequenced material: lung tumor tissue. CDR3 loop: CASSLVASGSYEQYF. DNA for the CDR3: TGCGCCAGCAGCTTGGTAGCTAGCGGGAGCTACGAGCAGTACTTC.